The 7 T cell receptor beta chains in this list originate from one sample, sequenced in a study of T cell changes during pregnancy in multiple sclerosis. The repertoire was sequenced with immunoSEQ multiplex PCR; TCRdb's copy has only in-frame clones and lacks some. Of under 70,000 clones detected, 91% appear once; the ten largest clones hold 2% to 2.5%. The sample consisted of peripheral blood, taken in the third trimester of pregnancy. Receptors were obtained from a female donor in good health, enrolled as a control in a pregnancy study.

This clone has a single count. In DNA, the CDR3 is TGCGCCAGCAGCTTACAGGGGGAAGGGGAGCTGTTTTTT. It specifies CASSLQGEGELFF. The genes are TRBV5-1 and TRBJ2-2, with 8 bases matching TRBD1. The germline V gene has CDR1 SGHRS and CDR2 YFSETQ. V gave up 2 bases and J gave up 8 bases; unmatched junction bases: 2. The CDR3 totals 13 residues.

The V and J genes are TRBV6-5 and TRBJ1-1; 9 positions match TRBD1. Germline loops: CDR1 MNHEY, CDR2 SVGAGI. V lost 5 bases and J lost 4; bases outside the gene matches: 8. The CDR3 length is 15 residues. This chain's CDR3 is CASSRIPDRGTEAFF. CDR3 sequence (DNA): TGTGCCAGCAGTCGCATCCCGGACAGGGGCACTGAAGCTTTCTTT.

V gene TRBV19 combines with J gene TRBJ2-7; 8 bases map to TRBD1. This CDR3 is 14 amino acids long. CDR1 and CDR2 (germline): LNHDA, SQIVND (reference sequence). J gave up 2 bases and V 3 bases, and 3 bases lay outside the gene matches. CDR3 in DNA: TGTGCCAGTAGTATTGCCAGGGGGCCCTACGAGCAGTACTTC. This encodes CASSIARGPYEQYF. The full variable domain, with the rest looked up from reference TRBV19 and TRBJ2-7, is DGGITQSPKYLFRKEGQNVTLSCEQNLNHDAMYWYRQDPGQGLRLIYYSQIVNDFQKGDIAEGYSVSREKKESFPLTVTSAQKNPTAFYLCASSIARGPYEQYFGPGTRLTVT.

The rearrangement joins TRBV14 to TRBJ2-7, with D uncertain. The CDR3 length is 17 residues. The V gene lost 0 bases and the J gene lost 4 bases, with 19 bases spanning the gap. Germline lookup yields CDR1 SGHDN and CDR2 FVKESK. The CDR3 sequence: CASSQDPRGGFLYEQYF. For the CDR3, the DNA is TGTGCCAGCAGCCAAGATCCTAGAGGCGGTTTTCTTTACGAGCAGTACTTC.

This sequence joins TRBV6-5 and TRBJ2-7; 7 nucleotides agree with TRBD1. V lost 0 bases, J lost 5 bases, and 7 bases stayed unmatched. This CDR3 region has 15 residues. The germline V gene has CDR1 MNHEY and CDR2 SVGAGI. DNA for the CDR3: TGTGCCAGCAGTTACTCGGGCAGGGGGTCGCACGAGCAGTACTTC. This sequence encodes CASSYSGRGSHEQYF.

The chain is built from TRBV19 and TRBJ1-5; possibly TRBD1 for D (5 bases). Deletions cut 7 bases from V and 4 bases from J, with 23 bases between. CDR1 and CDR2 (germline): LNHDA, SQIVND (reference sequence). CDR3 length: 17 residues. The CDR3 DNA follows: TGTGCCAGTACCCAATGGGCGGGGCTCGGGGTTAATCAGCCCCAGCATTTT. Encoded protein: CASTQWAGLGVNQPQHF.

J is TRBJ2-3 and V is TRBV10-1; D ambiguous. This CDR3 has 14 amino acids. Germline CDR1 WNHNN, CDR2 SYGVQD (reference sequence). V lost 0 bases and J lost 0, with 4 bases in between. CDR3 residues: CASSESTSTDTQYF. The CDR3 nucleotides are TGCGCCAGCAGTGAGTCGACTAGCACAGATACGCAGTATTTT.